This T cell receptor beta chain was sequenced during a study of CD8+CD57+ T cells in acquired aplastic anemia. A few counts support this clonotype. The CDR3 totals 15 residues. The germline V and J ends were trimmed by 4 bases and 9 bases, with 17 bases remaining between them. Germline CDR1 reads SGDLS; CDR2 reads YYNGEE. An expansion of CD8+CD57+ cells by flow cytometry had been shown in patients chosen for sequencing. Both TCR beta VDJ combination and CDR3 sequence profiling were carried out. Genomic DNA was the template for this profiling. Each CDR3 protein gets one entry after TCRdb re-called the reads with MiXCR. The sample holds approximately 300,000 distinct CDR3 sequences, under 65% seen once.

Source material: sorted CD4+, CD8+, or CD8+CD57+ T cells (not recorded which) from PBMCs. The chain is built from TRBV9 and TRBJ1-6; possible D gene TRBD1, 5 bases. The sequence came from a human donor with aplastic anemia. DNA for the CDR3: TGTGCCAGCAGCCCCCCGGGGGGAGGAGCTTCACCCCTCCACTTT. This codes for CASSPPGGGASPLHF.